This entry is about one TCR beta chain. The data originate from a study of control samples from healthy donors and cancer patients. This CDR3 has 11 residues. Between the trimmed V and J ends, which lost 1 base and 5 bases, there was a span of 4 bases. CDR1 is SGHDT, CDR2 YYEEEE, per germline. Repertoires were generated with immunoSEQ multiplex PCR, while TCRdb's copy carries only in-frame clones and drops some. The profile shows 95,000 to 150,000 clones, about 92% of them singletons. This TCR derives from a man older than 75 with head and neck cancer. Sample: PBMCs. The V call is TRBV5-6, the J call TRBJ2-7; D is unresolved. CDR3 residues: CASSLWDEQYF. CDR3 bases: TGTGCCAGCAGCTTGTGGGACGAGCAGTACTTC.